The 7 T cell receptor beta chains listed next were all sequenced from one sample in a study of blood T cell repertoires in COVID-19. Repertoires were generated with immunoSEQ multiplex PCR, while TCRdb's copy carries only in-frame clones and drops some. Of under 75,000 clones in the sample, more than 70% were seen once. The material sequenced was peripheral blood. The receptors here all came from a man aged 55 to 70 with acute or convalescent COVID-19.

This rearrangement joins TRBV19 to TRBJ2-1, with a possible D match to TRBD2 (7 bases). V lost 8 bases and J 4 bases, leaving 18 bases between the germline ends. Germline CDR1 and CDR2: LNHDA and SQIVND (reference sequence). The CDR3 covers 15 residues. The CDR3 DNA reads TGTGCCAGTTCGAGGAGAGGGGGGGGATACAATGAGCAGTTCTTC. It codes for CASSRRGGGYNEQFF. The full variable domain, in which reference TRBV19 and TRBJ2-1 provide the parts outside the CDR3, is DGGITQSPKYLFRKEGQNVTLSCEQNLNHDAMYWYRQDPGQGLRLIYYSQIVNDFQKGDIAEGYSVSREKKESFPLTVTSAQKNPTAFYLCASSRRGGGYNEQFFGPGTRLTVL.

The chain couples TRBV24-1 to TRBJ1-4; the match to TRBD1 covers 9 bases. In germline, CDR1 is KGHDR, CDR2 SFDVKD. Trimming cost V 3 bases and J 7 bases; bases outside gene matches: 5. CDR3 length: 15 residues. CDR3: CATSDMGTGSEKLFF. The CDR3 coding sequence is TGTGCCACCAGTGATATGGGGACAGGGAGTGAAAAACTGTTTTTT.

This chain joins TRBV19 and TRBJ2-3; 8 nucleotides match TRBD2. Germline V gene lookup returns CDR1 LNHDA and CDR2 SQIVND (reference sequence). The CDR3 totals 15 residues. V gave up 3 bases and J gave up 7 bases; unmatched junction bases: 9. The DNA of the CDR3 is TGTGCCAGTAGTATTCCCAGCGGGGGTGGTAATACGCAGTATTTT. Protein: CASSIPSGGGNTQYF.

The rearrangement uses TRBV14 and TRBJ1-4, with 7 bases fitting TRBD1. Germline values: CDR1 SGHDN, CDR2 FVKESK. V lost 4 bases to trimming and J lost 3 bases; unmatched junction nucleotides: 5. The CDR3 contains 15 residues. In DNA form, the CDR3 reads TGTGCCAGCAGCCTCCGACAGGGATCTAATGAAAAACTGTTTTTT. Amino acid sequence: CASSLRQGSNEKLFF.

This CDR3 reads CASSQGQGAGGELFF. CDR3 coding DNA: TGTGCCAGCAGTCAAGGGCAGGGGGCCGGCGGGGAGCTGTTTTTT. The chain links TRBV7-3 to TRBJ2-2; 8 bases are shared with TRBD1. CDR3 size: 15 residues. Germline V gives CDR1 SGHTA, CDR2 FQGTGA. The J segment lost 7 bases and the V segment lost 6 bases, leaving 10 bases of the junction unmatched.

This chain connects TRBV25-1 to TRBJ1-2; D not resolved. The V end lost 3 bases, the J end lost 7 bases, and 12 bases lay between the germline ends. CDR3 size: 13 residues. In germline, CDR1 is MGHDK, CDR2 SYGVNS. In DNA, the CDR3 is TGTGCCAGCAGTGATCCCCTAGGAGTTGGCTACACCTTC. Its protein is CASSDPLGVGYTF.

This clone was observed a handful of times. The chain couples TRBV7-8 to TRBJ2-7; TRBD2 agrees at 10 bases. CDR1 and CDR2 (germline): SGHVS, FQNEAQ. The CDR3 runs to 16 residues. Trimming took 2 bases from V and 0 from J; bases not matched to a gene: 4. CDR3: CASSLFGLAVSYEQYF. CDR3 bases: TGTGCCAGCAGCTTATTCGGACTAGCGGTCTCCTACGAGCAGTACTTC.